The 3 T cell receptor beta chains presented below share a single source sample, sequenced in a study of cytomegalovirus exposure and HLA in healthy donors. The table came from immunoSEQ multiplex PCR; TCRdb's copy has only in-frame clones and leaves some out. The data show about 120,000 clones, around 89% seen once. The sample comprised PBMCs. These receptors all stem from a man aged 18 to 30 in good health and CMV-seronegative.

V usage is TRBV6-5 and J usage is TRBJ1-1; a weak D match, TRBD1 (6 bases). The germline V gene encodes CDR1 MNHEY and CDR2 SVGAGI. The CDR3 extends over 14 amino acids. Trimming cost V 5 bases and J 5 bases, with 15 bases left between them. The CDR3 DNA reads as TGTGCCAGCAGTGTCTACAGGGCTCGGACTGAAGCTTTCTTT. It specifies CASSVYRARTEAFF.

The genes are TRBV11-2 and TRBJ2-7; 9 bases fit TRBD2. Germline V gene data show CDR1 as SGHAT and CDR2 as FQNNGV. Losses at the gene ends were 1 base for V and 5 bases for J; bases not matched to a gene: 15. The CDR3 runs 18 residues. The CDR3 here is CASSLGFLGASGTHEQYF. CDR3 in DNA: TGTGCCAGCAGCTTAGGTTTCTTGGGGGCTAGCGGGACCCACGAGCAGTACTTC.

The V and J genes are TRBV19 and TRBJ2-3; D is uncertain. CDR3 size: 12 residues. Germline V CDR1 and CDR2: LNHDA, SQIVND (reference sequence). Trimming removed 5 bases from V and 3 bases from J, with 6 bases in between. CDR3 DNA: TGTGCCAGTAGTCTGACTACAGATACGCAGTATTTT. Translated: CASSLTTDTQYF.